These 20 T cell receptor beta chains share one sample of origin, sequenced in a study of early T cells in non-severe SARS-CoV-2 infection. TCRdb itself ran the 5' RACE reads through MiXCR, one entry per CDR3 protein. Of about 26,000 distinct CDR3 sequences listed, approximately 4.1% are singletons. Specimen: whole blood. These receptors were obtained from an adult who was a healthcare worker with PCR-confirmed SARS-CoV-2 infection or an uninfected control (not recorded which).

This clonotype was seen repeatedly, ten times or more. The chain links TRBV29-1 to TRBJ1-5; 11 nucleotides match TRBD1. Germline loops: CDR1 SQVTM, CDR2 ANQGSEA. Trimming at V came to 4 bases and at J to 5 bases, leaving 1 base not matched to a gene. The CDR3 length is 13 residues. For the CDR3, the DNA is TGCAGCGTTGCGGGACAGGGGGATCAGCCCCAGCATTTT. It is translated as CSVAGQGDQPQHF.

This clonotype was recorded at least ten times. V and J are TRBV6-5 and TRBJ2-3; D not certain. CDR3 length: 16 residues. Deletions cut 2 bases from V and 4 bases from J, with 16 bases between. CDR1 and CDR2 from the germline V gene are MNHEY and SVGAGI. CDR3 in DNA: TGTGCCAGCAGTTACGATACCACAGCGAGCGCAGATACGCAGTATTTT. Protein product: CASSYDTTASADTQYF.

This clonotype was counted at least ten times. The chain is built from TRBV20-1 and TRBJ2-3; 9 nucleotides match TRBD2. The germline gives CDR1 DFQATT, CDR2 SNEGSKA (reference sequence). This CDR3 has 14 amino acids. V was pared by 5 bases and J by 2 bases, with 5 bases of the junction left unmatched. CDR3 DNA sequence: TGCAGTGCTTATAGCGGGAGAATCACAGATACGCAGTATTTT. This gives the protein CSAYSGRITDTQYF.

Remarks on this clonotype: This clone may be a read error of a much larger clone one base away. The CDR3 region has the DNA TGTGTCAGCAGCCAAGCTCTCCACACTGGGACCCAGTACTTC. Its translation is CVSSQALHTGTQYF. This chain connects TRBV14 to TRBJ2-5; D is unclear. The CDR3 has 14 amino acids. Germline CDR1 SGHDN, CDR2 FVKESK. The full variable domain, with the rest looked up from reference TRBV14 and TRBJ2-5, is EAGVTQFPSHSVIEKGQTVTLRCDPISGHDNLYWYRRVMGKEIKFLLHFVKESKQDESGMPNNRFLAERTGGTYSTLKVQPAELEDSGVYFCVSSQALHTGTQYFGPGTRLLVL.

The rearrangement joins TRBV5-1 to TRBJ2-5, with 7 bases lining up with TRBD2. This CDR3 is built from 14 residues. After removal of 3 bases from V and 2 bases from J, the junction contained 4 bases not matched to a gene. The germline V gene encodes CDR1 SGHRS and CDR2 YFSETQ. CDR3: CASSSPSGQETQYF. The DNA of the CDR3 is TGCGCCAGCAGCTCACCTAGCGGACAAGAGACCCAGTACTTC.

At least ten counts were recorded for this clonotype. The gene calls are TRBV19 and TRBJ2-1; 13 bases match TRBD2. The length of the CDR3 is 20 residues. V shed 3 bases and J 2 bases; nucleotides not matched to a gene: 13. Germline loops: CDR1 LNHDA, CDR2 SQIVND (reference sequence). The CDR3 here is CASSIPRTSGGPSAYNEQFF. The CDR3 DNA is TGTGCCAGTAGTATTCCCAGGACTAGCGGGGGTCCTAGCGCCTACAATGAGCAGTTCTTC.

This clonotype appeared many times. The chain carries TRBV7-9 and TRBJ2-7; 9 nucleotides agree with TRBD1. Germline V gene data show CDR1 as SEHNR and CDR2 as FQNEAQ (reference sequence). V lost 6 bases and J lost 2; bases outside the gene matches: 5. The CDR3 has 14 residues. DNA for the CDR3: TGTGCCAGCAGTAGGACAGGGGATGCCTACGAGCAGTACTTC. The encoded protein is CASSRTGDAYEQYF.

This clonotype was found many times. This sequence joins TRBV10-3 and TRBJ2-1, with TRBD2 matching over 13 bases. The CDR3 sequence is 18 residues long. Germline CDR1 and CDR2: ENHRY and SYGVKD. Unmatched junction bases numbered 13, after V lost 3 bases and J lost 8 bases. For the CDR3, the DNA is TGTGCCATCAGTGAAAATCAGGCAACTAGCGGGAGGGTCCATGAGCAGTTCTTC. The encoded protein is CAISENQATSGRVHEQFF.

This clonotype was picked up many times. CDR3 residues: CSTGNTEAFF. The CDR3 nucleotides read TGCAGTACAGGGAACACTGAAGCTTTCTTT. The V and J genes are TRBV20-1 and TRBJ1-1, with TRBD1 as a possible D gene (5 bases). Trimming removed 8 bases from V and 1 base from J, with 5 bases in between. There are 10 residues in the CDR3. CDR1 and CDR2 from the germline V gene are DFQATT and SNEGSKA (reference sequence).

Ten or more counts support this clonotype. The CDR3: CASSMTGIGNQPQHF. CDR3 nucleotides: TGTGCCAGCAGTATGACAGGGATTGGCAATCAGCCCCAGCATTTT. The chain couples TRBV12-3 or TRBV12-4 to TRBJ1-5; 7 bases fit TRBD1. This CDR3 contains 15 residues. Germline trimming cut 5 bases from V and 2 bases from J; bases unmatched to any gene: 6.

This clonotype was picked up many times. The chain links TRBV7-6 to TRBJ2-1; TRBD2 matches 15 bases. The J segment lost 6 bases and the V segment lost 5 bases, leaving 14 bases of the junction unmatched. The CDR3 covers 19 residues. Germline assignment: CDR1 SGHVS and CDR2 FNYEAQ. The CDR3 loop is CASSAIRTSGRALSNEQFF. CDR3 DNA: TGTGCCAGCAGCGCAATTAGGACTAGCGGGAGGGCCCTCTCCAATGAGCAGTTCTTC. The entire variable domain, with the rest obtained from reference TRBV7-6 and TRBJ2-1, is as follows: GAGVSQSPRYKVTKRGQDVALRCDPISGHVSLYWYRQALGQGPEFLTYFNYEAQQDKSGLPNDRFSAERPEGSISTLTIQRTEQRDSAMYRCASSAIRTSGRALSNEQFFGPGTRLTVL.

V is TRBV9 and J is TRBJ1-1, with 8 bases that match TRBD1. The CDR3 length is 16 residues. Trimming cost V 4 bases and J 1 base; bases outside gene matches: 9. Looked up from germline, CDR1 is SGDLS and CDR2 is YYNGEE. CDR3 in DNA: TGTGCCAGCAGCAAGCGGGGACAGGCTAGGAACACTGAAGCTTTCTTT. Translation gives CASSKRGQARNTEAFF.

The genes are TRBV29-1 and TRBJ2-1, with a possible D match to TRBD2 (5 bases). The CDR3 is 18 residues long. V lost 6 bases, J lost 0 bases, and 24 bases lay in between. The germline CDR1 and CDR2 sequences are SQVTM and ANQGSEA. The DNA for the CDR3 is TGCAGCGTCTACGGACTGAGAACTCGGAGCAGCTCCTACAATGAGCAGTTCTTC. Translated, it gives CSVYGLRTRSSSYNEQFF.

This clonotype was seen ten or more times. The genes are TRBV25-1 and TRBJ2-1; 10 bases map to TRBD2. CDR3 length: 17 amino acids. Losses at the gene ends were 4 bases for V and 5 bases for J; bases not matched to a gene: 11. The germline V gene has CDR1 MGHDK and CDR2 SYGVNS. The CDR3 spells CASSASGRGVRHNEQFF. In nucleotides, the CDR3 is TGTGCCAGCAGTGCTAGCGGGAGAGGGGTAAGACACAATGAGCAGTTCTTC.

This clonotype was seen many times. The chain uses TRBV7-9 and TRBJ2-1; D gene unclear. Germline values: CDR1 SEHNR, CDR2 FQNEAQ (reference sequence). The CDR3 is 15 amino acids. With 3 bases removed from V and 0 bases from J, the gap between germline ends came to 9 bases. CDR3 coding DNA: TGTGCCAGCAGCTTTCCCATGAGCTCCTACAATGAGCAGTTCTTC. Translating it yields CASSFPMSSYNEQFF.

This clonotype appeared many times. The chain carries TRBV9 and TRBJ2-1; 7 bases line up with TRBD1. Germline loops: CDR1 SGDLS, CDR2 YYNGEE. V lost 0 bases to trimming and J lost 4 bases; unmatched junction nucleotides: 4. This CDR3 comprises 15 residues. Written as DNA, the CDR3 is TGTGCCAGCAGCGTAGAGGGACAGTCTTACAATGAGCAGTTCTTC. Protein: CASSVEGQSYNEQFF.

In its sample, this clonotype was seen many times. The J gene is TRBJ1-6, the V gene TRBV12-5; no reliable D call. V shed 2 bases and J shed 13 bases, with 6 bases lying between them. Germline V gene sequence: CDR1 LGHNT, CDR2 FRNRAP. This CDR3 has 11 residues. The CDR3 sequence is CASGLTTPLHF. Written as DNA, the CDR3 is TGTGCTAGTGGTTTGACGACGCCCCTCCACTTT.

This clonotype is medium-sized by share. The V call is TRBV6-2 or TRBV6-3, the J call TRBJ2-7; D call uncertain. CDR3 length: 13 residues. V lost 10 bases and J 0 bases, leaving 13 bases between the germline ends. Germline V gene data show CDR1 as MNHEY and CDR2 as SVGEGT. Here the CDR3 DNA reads TGTGCCATCAAGCCCGACAACTCCTACGAGCAGTACTTC. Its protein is CAIKPDNSYEQYF.

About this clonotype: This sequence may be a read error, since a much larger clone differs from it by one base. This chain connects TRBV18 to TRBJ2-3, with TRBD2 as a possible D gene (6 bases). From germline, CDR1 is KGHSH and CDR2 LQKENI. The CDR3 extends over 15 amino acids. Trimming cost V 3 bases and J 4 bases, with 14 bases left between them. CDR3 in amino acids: CASSPLATPADTQYF. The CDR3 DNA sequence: TGTGCCAGCTCACCTCTAGCGACCCCTGCAGATACGCAGTATTTT.

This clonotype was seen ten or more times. The CDR3 region has the DNA TGTGCCAGCAGAGAGGGGACTGAAGCTTTCTTT. Its protein product is CASREGTEAFF. This rearrangement joins TRBV3-1 to TRBJ1-1, with D perhaps TRBD1 (5 bases). The CDR3 is 11 residues long. Looked up from germline, CDR1 is LGHDT and CDR2 is YNNKEL (reference sequence). With 6 bases removed from V and 5 bases from J, the gap between germline ends came to 7 bases.